This T cell receptor beta chain was observed in a study of blood T cell repertoires in COVID-19. Study-level background: COVID-19 samples collected from the United States, Italy and Spain covered acute and convalescent phases. Sample material is recorded as cDNA or gDNA derived from T cells, B-cell-depleted T cells, or PBMCs.

Clones were sequenced by immunoSEQ multiplex PCR, and TCRdb holds only the in-frame ones, with some missing. The data hold 350,000 or so clones, with about nine tenths observed a single time. Participants' reported clinical history set cohort assignment. V lost 7 bases, J lost 6 bases, and 9 bases stayed unmatched. CDR3 length: 13 residues. Germline assignment: CDR1 MDHEN and CDR2 SYDVKM. This rearrangement joins TRBV28 to TRBJ2-7; 7 nucleotides agree with TRBD2. This clonotype was obtained from a woman aged 25 to 39 who had been exposed to COVID-19. Sequenced material: PBMCs or T cells enriched from blood (not recorded which). DNA of the CDR3: TGTGCCAGCATACGAGGGAGGGCCTCCGAGCAGTACTTC. As protein: CASIRGRASEQYF.